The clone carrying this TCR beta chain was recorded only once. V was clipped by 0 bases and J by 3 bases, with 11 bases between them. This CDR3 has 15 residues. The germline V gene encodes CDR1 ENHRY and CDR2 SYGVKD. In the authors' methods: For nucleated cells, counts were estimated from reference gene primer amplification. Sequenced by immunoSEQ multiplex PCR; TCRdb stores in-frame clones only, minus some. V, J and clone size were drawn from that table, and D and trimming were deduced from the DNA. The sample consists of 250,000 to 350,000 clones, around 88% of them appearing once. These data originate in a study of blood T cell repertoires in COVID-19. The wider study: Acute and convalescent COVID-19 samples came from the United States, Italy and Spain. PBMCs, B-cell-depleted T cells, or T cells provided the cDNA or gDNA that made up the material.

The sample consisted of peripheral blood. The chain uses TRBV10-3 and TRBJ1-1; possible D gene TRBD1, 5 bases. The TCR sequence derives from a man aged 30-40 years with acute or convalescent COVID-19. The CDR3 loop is CAISESGGRHTEAFF. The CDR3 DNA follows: TGTGCCATCAGTGAGTCGGGGGGGAGACACACTGAAGCTTTCTTT.